The T cell receptor (beta chain) under discussion was sequenced for a study of blood T cell repertoires in COVID-19. TCRdb's table, derived via immunoSEQ multiplex PCR, lists solely in-frame clones and lacks some. The sample holds tens of thousands of clones; 86% are singletons and the top ten take approximately 16%. CDR3 length equals 15 residues. Germline V lookup: CDR1 MNHNS, CDR2 SASEGT. V shed 2 bases and J 5 bases; nucleotides not matched to a gene: 8. This sequence was found in a man between 60 and 70 years old with active or convalescent COVID-19. The J gene is TRBJ1-1, the V gene TRBV6-1; 7 nucleotides agree with TRBD1. The sample taken for sequencing was peripheral blood. DNA of the CDR3: TGTGCCAGCAGTGAATACCCCCTGACAGGGACTGAAGCTTTCTTT. The encoded protein is CASSEYPLTGTEAFF.